Listed below are T cell receptor beta chains from one sample, sequenced in a study of radiation and T cells in renal cell carcinoma. Sequencing was performed with immunoSEQ multiplex PCR; in TCRdb, only in-frame clones are kept and a portion is missing. The sample includes 130,000 to 150,000 clones, approximately 90% of them seen just once. Source: blood, taken from a patient whose treatment included radiotherapy and nephrectomy. Source of these receptors: a woman aged 45-60 years with renal cell carcinoma. The CDR3 runs from the conserved cysteine through the conserved F or W. Fields, in order: J gene, clone size, V gene, D gene, CDR3 DNA, CDR3 protein. The D gene is left open where the match is weak. Only part of the rows carry a size: once, few, many, or a class if the clone is expanded.

TRBJ2-2 few TRBV4-2 TRBD2 TGTGCCAGCAGCCAAGCCCTAGCGGGGGGGGAGCGGGAGCTGTTTTTT CASSQALAGGERELFF
TRBJ2-2 - TRBV19 TRBD1 TGTGCCAGTAGTCTCTCGGGACAGTACACCGGGGAGCTGTTTTTT CASSLSGQYTGELFF
TRBJ1-1 - TRBV5-1 - TGCGCCAGCAGCTCCCACCTCATGAACACTGAAGCTTTCTTT CASSSHLMNTEAFF
TRBJ2-5 - TRBV7-9 - TGTGCCAGCAGCCCCAGGCCTGAGACCCAGTACTTC CASSPRPETQYF
TRBJ2-3 - TRBV7-9 TRBD2 TGTGCCAGCAGCTTAGATTACGCTAGCGGGGGTAGCACAGATACGCAGTATTTT CASSLDYASGGSTDTQYF
TRBJ1-3 - TRBV15 TRBD1 TGTGCCACCAGCGGCCCTGGGACAGTCGGAAACACCATATATTTT CATSGPGTVGNTIYF
TRBJ1-6 - TRBV18 TRBD1 TGTGCCAGCTCTCCCGGGACAGGCTATTCACCCCTCCACTTT CASSPGTGYSPLHF
TRBJ1-5 - TRBV27 - TGTGCCACCAGGGGCAGTTTACGGACGGATCAGCCCCAGCATTTT CATRGSLRTDQPQHF
TRBJ2-5 - TRBV4-3 - TGCGCCAGCAGCCAAGATCAACCGGGAGCGGAGACCCAGTACTTC CASSQDQPGAETQYF
TRBJ1-2 - TRBV9 - TGTGCCAGCAGCGTAGGGGCTGGCTACACCTTC CASSVGAGYTF
TRBJ1-1 few TRBV13 TRBD1 TGTGCCAGCAGCCGGACAGGGAGACAGAACACTGAAGCTTTCTTT CASSRTGRQNTEAFF
TRBJ2-4 - TRBV7-8 - TGTGCCAGCAGCCCAATTTTGGGGAACATTCAGTACTTC CASSPILGNIQYF
TRBJ2-1 - TRBV5-4 - TGTGCCAGCAGCTTGCAGGGCTCCTACAATGAGCAGTTCTTC CASSLQGSYNEQFF
TRBJ1-2 - TRBV14 TRBD1 TGTGCCAGCAGCCAAAACAGGGGTTATGGCTACACCTTC CASSQNRGYGYTF
TRBJ1-2 - TRBV7-8 - TGTGCCAGCAGCTTAGTCCAGGGCCCACCTAACTATGGCTACACCTTC CASSLVQGPPNYGYTF
TRBJ2-1 once TRBV2 TRBD2 TGTGCCAGCAGTCCAAGCCGTAGCGGGGGGAATAGGAATGAGCAGTTCTTC CASSPSRSGGNRNEQFF
TRBJ1-4 - TRBV13 TRBD1 TGTGCCAGCCGCGGGACAGTGACGGCCGAAAAACTGTTTTTT CASRGTVTAEKLFF
TRBJ2-2 - TRBV7-8 - TGTGCCAGCAGCTCAGTCTCAGGAGGCACCGGGGAGCTGTTTTTT CASSSVSGGTGELFF
TRBJ1-2 - TRBV9 TRBD1 TGTGCCAGCAGCGAAACAGGGGGCAGGTATGGCTACACCTTC CASSETGGRYGYTF
TRBJ2-6 - TRBV7-8 - TGTGCCAGCAGCTTACAGGACTCTGGGGCCAACGTCCTGACTTTC CASSLQDSGANVLTF
TRBJ1-6 - TRBV19 - TGTGCCAGTAATGACTTGGGGCCCCTCCACTTT CASNDLGPLHF
TRBJ2-3 - TRBV11-3 TRBD2 TGTGCCAGCAGCCCCGGGACTAGCGGGAGAGATACGCAGTATTTT CASSPGTSGRDTQYF
TRBJ2-3 - TRBV28 TRBD2 TGTGCCAGCACCCTAGCGGGGGTCAGCACAGATACGCAGTATTTT CASTLAGVSTDTQYF
TRBJ2-1 - TRBV6-1 TRBD1 TGTGCCACCCTCAGGGGGCTAGAGTCATACAATGAGCAGTTCTTC CATLRGLESYNEQFF
TRBJ1-5 - TRBV5-8 - TGTGCCAGCAGCAGGACCAGGGAGCAGCCCCAGCATTTT CASSRTREQPQHF
TRBJ1-5 - TRBV18 - TGTGCCAGCTCACCCGGGGCCGGAGCGAACCAGCCCCAGCATTTT CASSPGAGANQPQHF
TRBJ2-4 - TRBV4-1 - TGCGCCAGCAGCCAATCCCCCGGTGGAGGGGGCGAACGGTTGGGCAAAAACATTCAGTACTTC CASSQSPGGGGERLGKNIQYF
TRBJ2-5 - TRBV7-9 - TGTGCCAGCAGCCCCCTGGTTTCCCCAATATGGGGCCAAGAGACCCAGTACTTC CASSPLVSPIWGQETQYF
TRBJ2-3 - TRBV9 TRBD2 TGTGCCAGCAGCGTAGACCTTGGTATAGCGGGGGGGGTGAATACGCAGTATTTT CASSVDLGIAGGVNTQYF
TRBJ1-2 - TRBV9 - TGTGCCAGCAGCGTAGAACAAGACGGTGGCTACACCTTC CASSVEQDGGYTF
TRBJ1-2 - TRBV30 - TGTGCCTGGGTCGACGGGGCCTTCTATGGCTACACCTTC CAWVDGAFYGYTF
TRBJ1-5 - TRBV7-8 - TGTGCCAGCAGCGGGCATTACAATCAGCCCCAGCATTTT CASSGHYNQPQHF
TRBJ1-4 - TRBV18 - TGTGCCAGCTCCGGGAACAGGAAAAATGAAAAACTGTTTTTT CASSGNRKNEKLFF
TRBJ2-7 - TRBV18 - TGTGCCAGCTCACCACTAGCCGACGAGCAGTACTTC CASSPLADEQYF
TRBJ2-3 - TRBV7-8 TRBD1 TGTGCCAGCAGCTTAGCAAGACAGGGAGATACGCAGTATTTT CASSLARQGDTQYF
TRBJ1-5 once TRBV6-1 - TGTGCCAGCAGTGAAGCGGGGGGGAGGTCAGGGCTTCAGCCCCAGCATTTT CASSEAGGRSGLQPQHF
TRBJ2-3 - TRBV7-2 - TGTGCCAGCAGTCGTCGTCAACTAGTGAGGGTTGGAGATACGCAGTATTTT CASSRRQLVRVGDTQYF
TRBJ1-2 - TRBV7-2 TRBD1 TGTGCCAGCAGCCGAAGACAGGGTCCTAACTATGGCTACACCTTC CASSRRQGPNYGYTF
TRBJ2-6 - TRBV2 TRBD1 TGTGCCAGCAGGGCCGACAGGGGAGGTTCTGGGGCCAACGTCCTGACTTTC CASRADRGGSGANVLTF
TRBJ2-5 - TRBV9 TRBD2 TGTGCCAGCAGCGTAGACACTAGCGGACAAGAGACCCAGTACTTC CASSVDTSGQETQYF
TRBJ1-1 - TRBV4-1 - TGCGCCAGCAGGTCCTTATTGGACACTGAAGCTTTCTTT CASRSLLDTEAFF
TRBJ1-6 - TRBV6-6 - TGTGCCAGCAGTTACTCGAAGGGCGCCGATAATTCACCCCTCCACTTT CASSYSKGADNSPLHF